This is a list of T cell receptor beta chains from one sample in a study of T cell changes during pregnancy in multiple sclerosis. Only in-frame clones appear in the TCRdb table, and some are missing; sequencing was by immunoSEQ multiplex PCR. The sample consists of 44,000 or so clones, more than 75% of them appearing once. The source was CD8+ T cells from peripheral blood mononuclear cells, collected after pregnancy. These receptors all come from a female donor in good health, enrolled as a control in a pregnancy study. CDR3s include the opening cysteine and the closing phenylalanine or tryptophan. Fields, in order: clone size, V gene, D gene, J gene, CDR3 DNA, CDR3 protein. D genes are given only for firm matches. Not all rows give a size; the values are once, few, many and, for expanded clones, a class.

abundance: -; v_gene: TRBV7-8; d_gene: -; j_gene: TRBJ2-7; CDR3nt: TGTGCCAGCAGCTTAGGCAGGGGGGTGAACGAGCAGTACTTC; CDR3aa: CASSLGRGVNEQYF
abundance: few; v_gene: TRBV25-1; d_gene: -; j_gene: TRBJ1-4; CDR3nt: TGTGCCAGCAGTGATCATGGGAGGGGCTGGTCTAATGAAAAACTGTTTTTT; CDR3aa: CASSDHGRGWSNEKLFF
abundance: once; v_gene: TRBV6-5; d_gene: -; j_gene: TRBJ2-1; CDR3nt: TGTGCCAGCAGCGAAGACAGAGTTGAGCAGTTCTTC; CDR3aa: CASSEDRVEQFF
abundance: -; v_gene: TRBV25-1; d_gene: -; j_gene: TRBJ1-2; CDR3nt: TGTGCCAACAGTGTAGGTGGGGCAATCTATGGCTACACCTTC; CDR3aa: CANSVGGAIYGYTF
abundance: -; v_gene: TRBV5-6; d_gene: -; j_gene: TRBJ1-2; CDR3nt: TGTGCCAGCAGCTACCAGGAAGACTATGGCTACACCTTC; CDR3aa: CASSYQEDYGYTF
abundance: -; v_gene: TRBV5-6; d_gene: -; j_gene: TRBJ2-5; CDR3nt: TGTGCCAGCAGCTTCCTCCAAGAGACCCAGTACTTC; CDR3aa: CASSFLQETQYF
abundance: few; v_gene: TRBV28; d_gene: -; j_gene: TRBJ2-7; CDR3nt: TGTGCCAGCAGTTCCCCCCCAGGGGAATCCTACGAGCAGTACTTC; CDR3aa: CASSSPPGESYEQYF
abundance: -; v_gene: TRBV2; d_gene: -; j_gene: TRBJ2-7; CDR3nt: TGTGCCAGCGCGGGACCCACCTACGAGCAGTACTTC; CDR3aa: CASAGPTYEQYF
abundance: -; v_gene: TRBV6-1; d_gene: TRBD1; j_gene: TRBJ1-2; CDR3nt: TGTGCCAGCAGTGAAGGAGAGGACAGGCTAGGCTATGGCTACACCTTC; CDR3aa: CASSEGEDRLGYGYTF
abundance: -; v_gene: TRBV6-5; d_gene: -; j_gene: TRBJ1-1; CDR3nt: TGTGCCAGCAGTAACGAACAGTGGTTCACTGAAGCTTTCTTT; CDR3aa: CASSNEQWFTEAFF
abundance: -; v_gene: TRBV14; d_gene: TRBD1; j_gene: TRBJ2-5; CDR3nt: TGTGCCAGCAGCCCAACAGGGGTCCGAGAGACCCAGTACTTC; CDR3aa: CASSPTGVRETQYF
abundance: -; v_gene: TRBV4-3; d_gene: -; j_gene: TRBJ2-1; CDR3nt: TGCGCCAGCAGCCGAATAACGGGGGGCCCTCGCTACGACAATGAGCAGTTCTTC; CDR3aa: CASSRITGGPRYDNEQFF
abundance: -; v_gene: TRBV7-6; d_gene: TRBD1; j_gene: TRBJ2-3; CDR3nt: TGTGCCAGCAGCTTCGGAGACAGGGTCTCAGATACGCAGTATTTT; CDR3aa: CASSFGDRVSDTQYF
abundance: -; v_gene: TRBV4-3; d_gene: -; j_gene: TRBJ2-4; CDR3nt: TGCGCCAGCAGCCTTGTCGGGGGACGAGCCAAAAACATTCAGTACTTC; CDR3aa: CASSLVGGRAKNIQYF
abundance: -; v_gene: TRBV7-9; d_gene: -; j_gene: TRBJ1-2; CDR3nt: TGTGCCAGCAGCTTGAGCCCCAATGGCTACACCTTC; CDR3aa: CASSLSPNGYTF